Listed below are T cell receptor beta chains from one sample, sequenced in a study of T cell responses to AZD1222 COVID-19 vaccine. TCRdb's copy holds only in-frame clones and misses some; the assay was immunoSEQ multiplex PCR. The top ten clones hold around 3% of a sample with 90,000 to 150,000 clones, 70% to 90% of them seen once. The sequences come from peripheral blood, collected 28 days after the second AZD1222 dose. The receptors shown here come from an adult who received the AZD1222 COVID-19 vaccine. CDR3s include the opening cysteine and the closing phenylalanine or tryptophan. D genes are given only for firm matches. Some rows have no size entry. The others give once, few or many, or a class for an expanded clone.

CDR3aa | CDR3nt | j_gene | d_gene | v_gene | abundance
CASSPMGAGGNQPQHF | TGTGCCAGCTCACCGATGGGGGCAGGGGGCAACCAGCCCCAGCATTTT | TRBJ1-5 | TRBD1 | TRBV18 | few
CASSLADSVSRGGETQYF | TGTGCCAGCAGCTTGGCCGATAGTGTAAGCCGGGGGGGAGAGACCCAGTACTTC | TRBJ2-5 | TRBD2 | TRBV11-2 | NA
CASSDKFRGGLDQPQHF | TGTGCCAGCAGTGATAAATTCAGGGGGGGGCTTGATCAGCCCCAGCATTTT | TRBJ1-5 | TRBD1 | TRBV6-1 | NA
CSVESGLGETQYF | TGCAGCGTTGAGTCAGGGCTTGGGGAGACCCAGTACTTC | TRBJ2-5 | NA | TRBV29-1 | NA
CASSPTLGTAKSEAFF | TGTGCCAGCAGCCCGACTTTAGGGACAGCTAAATCTGAAGCTTTCTTT | TRBJ1-1 | TRBD1 | TRBV5-4 | few
CASSFGTVPYEQYF | TGTGCCAGCAGCTTTGGGACTGTTCCCTACGAGCAGTACTTC | TRBJ2-7 | NA | TRBV7-8 | NA
CASSLDTGGQPQHF | TGTGCCAGCAGCTTAGATACAGGGGGACAGCCCCAGCATTTT | TRBJ1-5 | TRBD1 | TRBV11-2 | once
CASSYSNQPANYGYTF | TGTGCCAGCAGTTACTCGAATCAACCAGCTAACTATGGCTACACCTTC | TRBJ1-2 | NA | TRBV6-5 | once
CASSRDTSGNTIYF | TGTGCCAGCAGCCGAGACACCTCTGGAAACACCATATATTTT | TRBJ1-3 | NA | TRBV14 | NA
CASSVNYGTGTAWGYTF | TGTGCCAGCAGCGTAAATTATGGGACAGGGACAGCTTGGGGCTACACCTTC | TRBJ1-2 | TRBD1 | TRBV9 | NA
CATSAQTGVDTEAFF | TGTGCCACCAGCGCCCAGACAGGGGTCGACACTGAAGCTTTCTTT | TRBJ1-1 | TRBD1 | TRBV15 | NA
CATGGPVTGELFF | TGTGCCACCGGCGGACCGGTCACCGGGGAGCTGTTTTTT | TRBJ2-2 | NA | TRBV7-9 | few
CASSGQGANSPLHF | TGTGCCAGCAGCGGACAGGGGGCGAATTCACCCCTCCACTTT | TRBJ1-6 | TRBD1 | TRBV7-2 | NA
CASSSENSPLHF | TGTGCCAGCAGCTCTGAAAATTCACCCCTCCACTTT | TRBJ1-6 | NA | TRBV11-3 | NA
CASSRGGSQASGANVLTF | TGTGCCAGCAGCCGAGGGGGGTCCCAAGCCTCCGGGGCCAACGTCCTGACTTTC | TRBJ2-6 | NA | TRBV5-4 | NA
CASARLAGAPNQQYF | TGCGCCAGCGCCCGACTAGCGGGGGCCCCTAACCAGCAGTACTTC | TRBJ2-7 | TRBD2 | TRBV4-1 | once
CASSGGVNTEAFF | TGTGCCAGCAGTGGAGGGGTGAACACTGAAGCTTTCTTT | TRBJ1-1 | NA | TRBV28 | few
CASSWGQYNEQFF | TGTGCCAGCAGCTGGGGGCAATACAATGAGCAGTTCTTC | TRBJ2-1 | NA | TRBV7-9 | NA
CASSLPGTEDNYGYTF | TGTGCCAGCAGCTTACCCGGGACGGAAGATAACTATGGCTACACCTTC | TRBJ1-2 | NA | TRBV11-3 | NA
CASSLPWDSSTDTQYF | TGTGCCAGCTCACTCCCCTGGGACAGTTCCACAGATACGCAGTATTTT | TRBJ2-3 | TRBD1 | TRBV18 | few
CASSSPPSHEQYF | TGTGCCAGCAGCTCGCCCCCCTCCCACGAGCAGTACTTC | TRBJ2-7 | NA | TRBV2 | NA
CASSQAGYNSPLHF | TGCGCCAGCAGCCAGGCGGGTTATAATTCACCCCTCCACTTT | TRBJ1-6 | NA | TRBV4-1 | once
CASTIDGGGNSPLHF | TGTGCCAGCACCATTGACGGGGGAGGCAATTCACCCCTCCACTTT | TRBJ1-6 | NA | TRBV28 | NA
CATSRDLRAGGVTDTQYF | TGTGCCACCAGCAGAGATCTGAGAGCGGGGGGGGTGACAGATACGCAGTATTTT | TRBJ2-3 | TRBD2 | TRBV15 | NA
CASSPRDTDYEQYF | TGTGCCAGCTCACCACGTGACACCGACTACGAGCAGTACTTC | TRBJ2-7 | NA | TRBV18 | NA
CASSVTGSDGYTF | TGTGCCAGCAGCGTAACCGGCTCAGATGGCTACACCTTC | TRBJ1-2 | NA | TRBV9 | NA
CASSPLRFDEKLFF | TGTGCCAGCAGCCCCCTAAGGTTCGATGAAAAACTGTTTTTT | TRBJ1-4 | NA | TRBV14 | NA
CASSFLAGPYNEQFF | TGTGCCAGCAGCTTCTTAGCGGGGCCCTACAATGAGCAGTTCTTC | TRBJ2-1 | TRBD2 | TRBV13 | NA
CASSQGQGEGEKLFF | TGCGCCAGCAGCCAGGGACAGGGCGAGGGTGAAAAACTGTTTTTT | TRBJ1-4 | TRBD1 | TRBV4-3 | NA
CASTDGVPYEQYF | TGTGCCAGCACCGACGGTGTCCCCTACGAGCAGTACTTC | TRBJ2-7 | NA | TRBV6-5 | NA
CASRLAETVTVRRQPQHF | TGTGCAAGTCGCTTAGCGGAGACAGTGACCGTCCGTCGACAGCCCCAGCATTTT | TRBJ1-5 | NA | TRBV12-2 | NA
CASSLYGTGLYEQYF | TGCGCCAGCAGCTTATACGGGACAGGGCTCTACGAGCAGTACTTC | TRBJ2-7 | TRBD1 | TRBV5-1 | NA
CASRQPGGNTGELFF | TGTGCCAGCAGACAACCGGGGGGAAACACCGGGGAGCTGTTTTTT | TRBJ2-2 | TRBD2 | TRBV7-9 | NA
CASSESGISQQPQHF | TGTGCCAGCAGCGAATCCGGGATCTCACAGCAGCCCCAGCATTTT | TRBJ1-5 | NA | TRBV9 | NA
CASALAGVSDTQYF | TGTGCTAGTGCGCTAGCGGGGGTTTCAGATACGCAGTATTTT | TRBJ2-3 | TRBD2 | TRBV12-5 | NA
CASSIGQYTEAFF | TGTGCCAGTAGTATAGGTCAGTACACTGAAGCTTTCTTT | TRBJ1-1 | NA | TRBV19 | NA
CASSQSGGPGDTQYF | TGCGCCAGCAGCCAGTCGGGGGGGCCGGGAGATACGCAGTATTTT | TRBJ2-3 | TRBD2 | TRBV4-1 | few
CASSELGASQPQHF | TGTGCCAGCAGTGAACTCGGAGCGAGTCAGCCCCAGCATTTT | TRBJ1-5 | NA | TRBV6-1 | NA
CASSAGQGASNYGYTF | TGTGCCAGCAGCGCTGGACAGGGGGCTTCAAACTATGGCTACACCTTC | TRBJ1-2 | TRBD1 | TRBV9 | NA